This T cell receptor (beta chain) was captured by sequencing in a study of CD8 T cells in Susac syndrome. After extraction with the RNeasy kit, roughly 0.45 to 1 ug of the RNA was reverse transcribed using random hexamers. TCRdb reprocessed the immunoSEQ multiplex PCR reads with MiXCR, giving one entry per CDR3 protein. Of 15,000 to 20,000 distinct CDR3 sequences listed, roughly 95% were seen once; the top ten hold roughly 0.23%. The CDR3 consists of 15 residues. Germline CDR1 reads LGHDT; CDR2 reads YNNKEL (reference sequence). J was trimmed by 5 bases and V by 7 bases; bases with no gene match: 6. The sequencing input was CD8+ T cells from PBMCs. The V gene is TRBV3-1, the J gene TRBJ1-4; 11 bases match TRBD1. The origin of this receptor is a human donor in good health. CDR3 loop: CASNPGQGANEKLFF. The DNA for the CDR3 is TGTGCCAGCAACCCCGGACAGGGGGCAAATGAAAAACTGTTTTTT.